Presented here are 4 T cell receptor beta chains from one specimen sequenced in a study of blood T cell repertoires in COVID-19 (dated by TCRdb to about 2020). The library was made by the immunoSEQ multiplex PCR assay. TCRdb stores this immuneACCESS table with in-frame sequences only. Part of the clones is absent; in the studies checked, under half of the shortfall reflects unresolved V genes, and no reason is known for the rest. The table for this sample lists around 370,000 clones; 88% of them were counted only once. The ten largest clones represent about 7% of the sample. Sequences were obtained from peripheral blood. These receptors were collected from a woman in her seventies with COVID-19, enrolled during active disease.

CDR3 in amino acids: CASSLGLEYYEQYF. As DNA, the CDR3 is TGTGCCAGCAGCTTGGGCCTAGAATATTACGAGCAGTACTTC. The rearrangement links TRBV5-6 to TRBJ2-7; no clear D. Trimming shortened V by 0 bases and J by 4 bases, and 11 bases separated the two germline ends. Germline CDR1 reads SGHDT; CDR2 reads YYEEEE. The CDR3 spans 14 residues.

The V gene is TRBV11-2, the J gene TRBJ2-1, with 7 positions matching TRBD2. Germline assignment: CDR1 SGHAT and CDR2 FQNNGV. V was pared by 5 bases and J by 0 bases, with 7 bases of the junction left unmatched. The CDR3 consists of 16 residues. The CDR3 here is CASSQAGFSSYNEQFF. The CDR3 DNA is TGTGCCAGCAGCCAAGCGGGGTTTAGCTCCTACAATGAGCAGTTCTTC.

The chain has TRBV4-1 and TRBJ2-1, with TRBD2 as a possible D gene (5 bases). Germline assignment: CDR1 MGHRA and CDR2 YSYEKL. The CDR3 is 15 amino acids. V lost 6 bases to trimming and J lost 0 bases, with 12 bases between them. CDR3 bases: TGCGCCAGCAGGCAGGACTTTAGCTCCTACAATGAGCAGTTCTTC. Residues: CASRQDFSSYNEQFF.

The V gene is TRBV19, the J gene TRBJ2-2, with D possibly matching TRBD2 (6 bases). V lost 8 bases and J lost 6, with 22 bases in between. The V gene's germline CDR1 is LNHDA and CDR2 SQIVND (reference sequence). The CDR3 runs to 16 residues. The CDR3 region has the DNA TGTGCCAGTTCGTTGGCGGGGCCTAGAAACCCCGGGGAGCTGTTTTTT. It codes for CASSLAGPRNPGELFF. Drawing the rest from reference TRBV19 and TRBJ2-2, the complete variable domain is DGGITQSPKYLFRKEGQNVTLSCEQNLNHDAMYWYRQDPGQGLRLIYYSQIVNDFQKGDIAEGYSVSREKKESFPLTVTSAQKNPTAFYLCASSLAGPRNPGELFFGEGSRLTVL.